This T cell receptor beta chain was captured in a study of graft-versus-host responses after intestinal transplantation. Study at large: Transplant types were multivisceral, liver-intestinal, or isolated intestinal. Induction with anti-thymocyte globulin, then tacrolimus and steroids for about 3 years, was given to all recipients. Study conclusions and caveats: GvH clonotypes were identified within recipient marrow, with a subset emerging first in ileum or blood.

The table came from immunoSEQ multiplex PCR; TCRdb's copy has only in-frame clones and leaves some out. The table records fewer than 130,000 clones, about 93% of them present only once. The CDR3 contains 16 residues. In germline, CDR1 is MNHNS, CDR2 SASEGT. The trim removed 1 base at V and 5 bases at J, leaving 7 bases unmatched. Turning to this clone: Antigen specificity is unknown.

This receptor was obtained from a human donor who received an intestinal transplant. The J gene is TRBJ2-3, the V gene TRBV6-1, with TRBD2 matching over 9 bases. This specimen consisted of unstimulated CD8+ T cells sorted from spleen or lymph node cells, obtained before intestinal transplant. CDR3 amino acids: CASSEGLAGRGDTQYF. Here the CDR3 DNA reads TGTGCCAGCAGTGAAGGGCTAGCGGGAAGAGGAGATACGCAGTATTTT.